This T cell receptor beta chain was captured in a study of Ad26.COV2.S vaccination and SARS-CoV-2 variants. Turning to the study itself: Into the muscle, Ad26.COV2.S was dosed once or twice, 56 days apart.

As regards this clone: The antigen is not known. The same CDR3 arises from other DNA sequences in this sample as well.

Findings and limits, study-wide: The breadth of spike-specific CD8+ and CD4+ T cell responses after vaccination was reportedly substantial. It is possible that the TCR breadth and depth analyses underestimated the total T cell responses.

Documented treatment: some 19 received Ad26.COV2.S at low or high dose, single or two shots; about 5 received placebo; per-sample allocation not given. Following the first vaccine or placebo injection, samples were taken on day 63. SARS-CoV-2 spike from the Wuhan strain was encoded by the vaccine, an Ad26 vector. Sequencing was performed with immunoSEQ multiplex PCR; in TCRdb, only in-frame clones are kept and a portion is missing. The table lists around 310,000 clones, about 90% of them singletons. CDR3 length: 12 residues. V lost 3 bases to trimming and J lost 5 bases, with 7 bases between them. Per germline, CDR1 MNHEY and CDR2 SMNVEV (reference sequence).

The sample consisted of peripheral blood, taken in a trial of Ad26.COV2.S vaccine versus placebo. This TCR was recovered from a person between 18 and 60 years old who received the Ad26.COV2.S COVID-19 vaccine or a placebo. The chain employs TRBV27 and TRBJ2-5; unclear D gene. The CDR3, as DNA: TGTGCCAGCAGTTTGAGTGGGGAGACCCAGTACTTC. Residues: CASSLSGETQYF.